A selection of T cell receptor beta chains follows, all from one sample in a study of PD-L1 blockade in urothelial cancer. Libraries were prepared by immunoSEQ multiplex PCR; TCRdb keeps only in-frame clonotypes and omits some of them. The sample lists about 29,000 clones, 80% to 85% seen once, with almost 3% in the top ten. This specimen was PBMCs, taken around atezolizumab (anti-PD-L1) treatment. The receptors originated from a man in his 70s with urothelial cancer. Each CDR3 is given with its conserved first and last residue. A D gene is named only where the DNA matches it firmly. Rows give clone size only sometimes, using once, few, many, or a class for an expanded clone.

>15|TRBJ2-2|NA|TRBD2|TRBV27
TGTGCCAGCTCACGGACTAGCGGGATGGCCGGGGAGCTGTTTTTT
CASSRTSGMAGELFF
>12|TRBJ1-1|once|NA|TRBV6-6
TGTGCCAGCAGTTACGAAGAGATAGAAGCTTTCTTT
CASSYEEIEAFF
>16|TRBJ1-6|once|TRBD1|TRBV2
TGTGCCAGCAGCGGCCCCGGGACAGGGAAAAATTCACCCCTCCACTTT
CASSGPGTGKNSPLHF
>15|TRBJ1-2|NA|TRBD1|TRBV4-3
TGCGCCAGCAGCCTGGGGACAGGGCCTAACTATGGCTACACCTTC
CASSLGTGPNYGYTF
>14|TRBJ1-5|NA|TRBD1|TRBV6-6
TGTGCCAGCAGTTACCAGGGGGCAGGGCAGCCCCAGCATTTT
CASSYQGAGQPQHF
>13|TRBJ2-7|NA|NA|TRBV7-3
TGTGCCAGCAGCCCGGACCGGGAAGGAGTTCGGTACTTC
CASSPDREGVRYF
>13|TRBJ2-7|NA|NA|TRBV5-5
TGTGCCAGCAGCCAACTATCGGGACTTTCCATCTACTTC
CASSQLSGLSIYF
>15|TRBJ1-3|NA|TRBD1|TRBV4-1
TGCGCCAGCAGCCAAGACAGGGGGCCTGGAAACACCATATATTTT
CASSQDRGPGNTIYF
>16|TRBJ2-3|NA|TRBD2|TRBV2
TGTGCCAGCAGTGCAGCTAGCGGGGGGCTATCAGATACGCAGTATTTT
CASSAASGGLSDTQYF
>14|TRBJ1-1|NA|NA|TRBV15
TGTGCCACCAGCAGAGCCAGGCTGAACACTGAAGCTTTCTTT
CATSRARLNTEAFF
>12|TRBJ1-2|NA|NA|TRBV29-1
TGCAGCGTCGACCTAAACAGGAAAGGCTACACCTTC
CSVDLNRKGYTF
>17|TRBJ2-7|NA|NA|TRBV5-1
TGCGCCAGCAGCTTGGCCCCTTCGACAAAAATGGTCTACGAGCAGTACTTC
CASSLAPSTKMVYEQYF
>15|TRBJ1-2|once|NA|TRBV6-1
TGTGCCAGCAGTGAAGCGGGGAGAGGGAGCTATGGCTACACCTTC
CASSEAGRGSYGYTF
>15|TRBJ2-4|NA|TRBD1|TRBV6-1
TGTGCCAAGCCGGGACAGAGATTAGCCAAAAACATTCAGTACTTC
CAKPGQRLAKNIQYF
>14|TRBJ2-7|NA|TRBD2|TRBV27
TGTGCCAGCAACGCCCAGCGGGAAACTTACGAGCAGTACTTC
CASNAQRETYEQYF
>17|TRBJ1-2|NA|TRBD1|TRBV4-1
TGCGCCAGCAGCCCGTGGACAGGGGTTGAAGGTAACTATGGCTACACCTTC
CASSPWTGVEGNYGYTF
>13|TRBJ1-1|NA|TRBD1|TRBV18
TGTGCCAGCTCACCATCCCGGGACAGGGATGCTTTCTTT
CASSPSRDRDAFF
>12|TRBJ2-7|NA|NA|TRBV5-4
TGTGCCAGCAGCTTGGATCAGTACGAGCAGTACTTC
CASSLDQYEQYF
>13|TRBJ1-1|NA|NA|TRBV28
TGTGCCAGCAGTTTGAGGCCGACGGCTGAAGCTTTCTTT
CASSLRPTAEAFF
>14|TRBJ1-1|NA|NA|TRBV4-3
TGCGCCAGCAGCCAGGAACGCGGGGGCACTGAAGCTTTCTTT
CASSQERGGTEAFF
>15|TRBJ1-1|NA|NA|TRBV5-1
TGCGCCAGCAGCAATGGGAGGGGCTCGAACACTGAAGCTTTCTTT
CASSNGRGSNTEAFF
>15|TRBJ2-3|NA|TRBD2|TRBV7-9
TGTGCCAGCAGACGGACTAGCTTTCGCACAGATACGCAGTATTTT
CASRRTSFRTDTQYF
>13|TRBJ1-1|NA|NA|TRBV11-3
TGTGCCAGCAGCACTCAGGGTCACACTGAAGCTTTCTTT
CASSTQGHTEAFF
>14|TRBJ2-7|once|NA|TRBV5-4
TGTGCCAGCAGCTTGCCGGGAGAACACTACGAGCAGTACTTC
CASSLPGEHYEQYF
>13|TRBJ1-4|NA|TRBD1|TRBV2
TGTGCCAGCTCGGGACAGATGTTTGAAAAACTGTTTTTT
CASSGQMFEKLFF
>15|TRBJ1-2|NA|TRBD1|TRBV15
TGTGCCACCAGCATAGGCCCAGGGACAGACTATGGCTACACCTTC
CATSIGPGTDYGYTF
>11|TRBJ2-7|NA|NA|TRBV2
TGTGCCAGCAGATCGTCCTACGAGCAGTACTTC
CASRSSYEQYF
>13|TRBJ1-2|few|NA|TRBV2
TGTGCCAGCACCCTTGTTTGGAGAGATGGCTACACCTTC
CASTLVWRDGYTF
>13|TRBJ2-1|NA|NA|TRBV9
TGTGCCAGCAGCGTAGCCGTCTACAATGAGCAGTTCTTC
CASSVAVYNEQFF
>17|TRBJ2-2|NA|TRBD2|TRBV4-2
TGTGCCAGCAGCCGAGAAACTAGCGGGGGGGGCACCGGGGAGCTGTTTTTT
CASSRETSGGGTGELFF
>14|TRBJ2-1|NA|NA|TRBV6-6
TGTGCCAGCAGTTACAACTTATACTACAATGAGCAGTTCTTC
CASSYNLYYNEQFF
>13|TRBJ2-5|once|TRBD2|TRBV7-2
TGTGCCAGCAGCTTATCAGCGGGGGGGGCCCAGTACTTC
CASSLSAGGAQYF
>16|TRBJ2-1|NA|TRBD2|TRBV28
TGTGCCAGCAGGTCCGGGACTAGCGGAGCATACAATGAGCAGTTCTTC
CASRSGTSGAYNEQFF
>13|TRBJ2-5|NA|TRBD2|TRBV7-6
TGTTCCTCCCAATCTAGCGGGAGGGAGACCCAGTACTTC
CSSQSSGRETQYF
>13|TRBJ2-7|NA|NA|TRBV5-4
TGTGCCAGCAGCTTGAGTGATGGGAGGGAGCAGTACTTC
CASSLSDGREQYF
>14|TRBJ2-1|few|TRBD2|TRBV11-2
TGTGCCAGCAGCAGGACTAGCGGGACGAATGAGCAGTTCTTC
CASSRTSGTNEQFF
>14|TRBJ2-1|NA|NA|TRBV4-1
TGCGCCAGCAGCCAAGAATGGGTCGGGAATGAGCAGTTCTTC
CASSQEWVGNEQFF
>15|TRBJ1-2|NA|NA|TRBV4-2
TGTGCCAGCAGCCAAGAAGTGGAGGGAAACTATGGCTACACCTTC
CASSQEVEGNYGYTF
>17|TRBJ2-1|NA|TRBD2|TRBV27
TGTGCCAGCAGTTTCTTATTTTTGGCTAGCGGGGACAATGAGCAGTTCTTC
CASSFLFLASGDNEQFF
>16|TRBJ2-6|NA|NA|TRBV5-4
TGTGCCAGCAGCTCCATTACAGCATCTGGGGCCAACGTCCTGACTTTC
CASSSITASGANVLTF
>20|TRBJ2-6|NA|TRBD2|TRBV9
TGTGCCAGCAGCGAGGAGACTAGCGGGAGGGCCGCCCCTGGGGCCAACGTCCTGACTTTC
CASSEETSGRAAPGANVLTF